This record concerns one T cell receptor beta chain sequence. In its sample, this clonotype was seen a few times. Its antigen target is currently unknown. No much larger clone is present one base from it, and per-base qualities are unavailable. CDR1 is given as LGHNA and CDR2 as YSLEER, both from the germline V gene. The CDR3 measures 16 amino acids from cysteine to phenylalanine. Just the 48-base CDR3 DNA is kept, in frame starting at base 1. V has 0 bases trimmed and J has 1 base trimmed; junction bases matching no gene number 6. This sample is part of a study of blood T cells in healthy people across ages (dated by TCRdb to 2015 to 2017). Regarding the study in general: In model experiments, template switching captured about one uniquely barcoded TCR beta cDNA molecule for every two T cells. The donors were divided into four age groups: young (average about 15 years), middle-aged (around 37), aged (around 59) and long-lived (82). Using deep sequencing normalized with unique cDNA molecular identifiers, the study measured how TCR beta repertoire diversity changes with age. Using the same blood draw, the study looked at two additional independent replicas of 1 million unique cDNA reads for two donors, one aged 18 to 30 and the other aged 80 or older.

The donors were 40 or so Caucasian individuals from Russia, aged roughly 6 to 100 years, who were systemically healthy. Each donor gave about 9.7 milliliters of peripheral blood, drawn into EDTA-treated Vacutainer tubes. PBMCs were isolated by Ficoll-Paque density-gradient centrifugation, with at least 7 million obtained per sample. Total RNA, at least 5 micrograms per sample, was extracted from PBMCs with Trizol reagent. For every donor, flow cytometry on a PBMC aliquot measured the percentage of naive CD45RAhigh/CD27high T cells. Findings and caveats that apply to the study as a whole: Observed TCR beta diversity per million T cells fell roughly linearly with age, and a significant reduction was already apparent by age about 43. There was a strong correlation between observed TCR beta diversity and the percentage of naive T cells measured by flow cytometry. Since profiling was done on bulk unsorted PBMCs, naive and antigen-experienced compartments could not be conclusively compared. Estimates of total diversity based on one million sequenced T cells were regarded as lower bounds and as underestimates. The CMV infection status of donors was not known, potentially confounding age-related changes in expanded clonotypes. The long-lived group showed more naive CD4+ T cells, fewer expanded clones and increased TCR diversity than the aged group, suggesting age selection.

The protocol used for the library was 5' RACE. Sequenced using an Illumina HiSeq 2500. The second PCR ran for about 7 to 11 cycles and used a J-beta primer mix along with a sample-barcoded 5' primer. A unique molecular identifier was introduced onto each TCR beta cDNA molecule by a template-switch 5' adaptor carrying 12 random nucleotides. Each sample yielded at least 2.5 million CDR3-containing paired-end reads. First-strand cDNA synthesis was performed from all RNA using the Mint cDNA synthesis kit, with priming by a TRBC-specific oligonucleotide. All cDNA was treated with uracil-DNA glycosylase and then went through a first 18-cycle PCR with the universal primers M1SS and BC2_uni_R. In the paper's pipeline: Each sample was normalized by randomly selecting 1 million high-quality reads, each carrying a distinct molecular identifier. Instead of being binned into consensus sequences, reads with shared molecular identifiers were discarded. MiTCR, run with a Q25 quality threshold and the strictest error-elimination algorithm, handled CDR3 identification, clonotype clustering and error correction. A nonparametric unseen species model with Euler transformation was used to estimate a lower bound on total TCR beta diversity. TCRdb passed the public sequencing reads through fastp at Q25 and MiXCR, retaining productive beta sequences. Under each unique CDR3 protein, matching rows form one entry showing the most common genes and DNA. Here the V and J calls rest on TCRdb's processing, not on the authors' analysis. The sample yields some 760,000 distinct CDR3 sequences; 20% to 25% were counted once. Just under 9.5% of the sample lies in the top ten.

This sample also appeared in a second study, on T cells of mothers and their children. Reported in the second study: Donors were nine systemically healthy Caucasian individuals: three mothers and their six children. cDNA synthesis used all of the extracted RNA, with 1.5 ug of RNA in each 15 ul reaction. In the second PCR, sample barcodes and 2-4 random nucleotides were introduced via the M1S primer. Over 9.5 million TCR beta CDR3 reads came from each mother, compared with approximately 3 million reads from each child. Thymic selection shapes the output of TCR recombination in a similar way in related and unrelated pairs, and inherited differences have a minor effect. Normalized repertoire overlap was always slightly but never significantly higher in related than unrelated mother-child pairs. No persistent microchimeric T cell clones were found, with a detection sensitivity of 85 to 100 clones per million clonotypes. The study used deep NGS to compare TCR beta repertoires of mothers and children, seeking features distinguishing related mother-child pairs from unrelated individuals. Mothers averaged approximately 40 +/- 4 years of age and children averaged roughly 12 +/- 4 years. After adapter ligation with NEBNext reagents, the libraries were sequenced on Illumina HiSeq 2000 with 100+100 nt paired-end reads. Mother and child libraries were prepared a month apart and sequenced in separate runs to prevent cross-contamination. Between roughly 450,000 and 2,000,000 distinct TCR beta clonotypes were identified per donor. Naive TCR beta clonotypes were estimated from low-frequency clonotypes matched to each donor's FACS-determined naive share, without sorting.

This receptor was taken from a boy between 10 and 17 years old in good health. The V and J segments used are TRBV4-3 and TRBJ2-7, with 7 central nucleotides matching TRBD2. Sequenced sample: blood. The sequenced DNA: TGCGCCAGCAGCCAAGATCCCGCTAGCGGTTCCTACGAGCAGTACTTC. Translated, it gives CASSQDPASGSYEQYF.